These 24 T cell receptor beta chains originate from one sample sequenced in a study of brain T cells in children with intractable seizures. Clones were read by immunoSEQ multiplex PCR, and TCRdb kept only the in-frame ones, dropping some. In the table there are approximately 77,000 clones, more than 85% of which are singletons. The sequenced sample was peripheral blood, obtained at surgery. The receptors stem from a boy in the first two years of life with tuberous sclerosis and intractable seizures.

The chain uses TRBV9 and TRBJ2-5; D call uncertain. There are 15 residues in the CDR3. Germline V CDR1 and CDR2: SGDLS, YYNGEE. The V end was cut by 0 bases, the J end by 2 bases, with 11 bases between. This CDR3 reads CASSVANSLQETQYF. The CDR3 coding sequence is TGTGCCAGCAGCGTAGCTAACAGCCTACAAGAGACCCAGTACTTC.

The rearrangement uses TRBV19 and TRBJ1-1; D is uncertain. V was clipped by 4 bases and J by 4 bases, with 4 bases between them. Germline values: CDR1 LNHDA, CDR2 SQIVND (reference sequence). The CDR3 is 11 residues long. CDR3: CASSTPTEAFF. In DNA, the CDR3 is TGTGCCAGTAGTACTCCCACTGAAGCTTTCTTT.

V is TRBV6-6 and J is TRBJ2-7; TRBD1 matches 10 bases. Trimming removed 2 bases from V and 7 bases from J; junction bases left unmatched: 5. The V gene's germline CDR1 is MNHNY and CDR2 SVGAGI (reference sequence). This CDR3 contains 14 residues. The CDR3 sequence: CASSYGTGEREQYF. In nucleotides, the CDR3 is TGTGCCAGCAGTTACGGGACAGGGGAGAGGGAGCAGTACTTC.

The CDR3 region is CASSEYSGAPGETQYF. The CDR3 DNA is TGTGCCAGCAGTGAATATAGCGGGGCCCCCGGAGAGACCCAGTACTTC. The V gene is TRBV25-1, the J gene TRBJ2-5; 8 nucleotides match TRBD2. CDR3 length: 16 amino acids. The V gene's germline CDR1 is MGHDK and CDR2 SYGVNS. Trimming at V came to 0 bases and at J to 4 bases, leaving 7 bases not matched to a gene.

The chain uses TRBV24-1 and TRBJ1-5; D uncertain. Trimming pared 2 bases from V and 0 bases from J, leaving 4 bases between. Germline-derived CDR1 and CDR2 are KGHDR and SFDVKD. This CDR3 region has 14 residues. The CDR3 sequence: CATSDSNSNQPQHF. CDR3 DNA: TGTGCCACCAGTGATTCCAATAGCAATCAGCCCCAGCATTTT.

CDR3 in amino acids: CASSLAPESSYNSPLHF. CDR3 in DNA: TGCGCCAGCAGCTTGGCCCCGGAGAGCTCCTATAATTCACCCCTCCACTTT. The rearrangement uses TRBV5-1 and TRBJ1-6; D ambiguous. V gave up 0 bases and J gave up 0 bases, with 10 bases separating them. This CDR3 contains 17 residues. Per germline, CDR1 SGHRS and CDR2 YFSETQ.

This clone was seen only once. V and J are TRBV9 and TRBJ1-2; D remains ambiguous. The CDR3 has 11 residues. V was pared by 7 bases and J by 7 bases, with 11 bases between. Germline V CDR1 and CDR2: SGDLS, YYNGEE. The DNA of the CDR3 is TGTGCCAGCCGGACCATAGGTGGCTACACCTTC. Translation gives CASRTIGGYTF.

This clone was recorded once. This rearrangement joins TRBV13 to TRBJ2-2, with a tentative D call TRBD1 (5 bases). The CDR3 totals 14 residues. Trimming took 5 bases from V and 4 from J, leaving 11 bases between them. Germline lookup yields CDR1 PRHDT and CDR2 FYEKMQ (reference sequence). CDR3 amino acids: CASSPRQPTGELFF. The DNA for the CDR3 is TGTGCCAGCAGCCCTCGACAGCCCACCGGGGAGCTGTTTTTT.

This clone appeared a single time. The V and J genes are TRBV27 and TRBJ2-1, with D tentatively TRBD1 or TRBD2 (5 bases each). Germline V gene lookup returns CDR1 MNHEY and CDR2 SMNVEV (reference sequence). The CDR3 has 15 residues. Trimming left V 7 bases short and J 4 bases short, with 17 bases between. CDR3 region: CASNEGRGLYNEQFF. DNA for the CDR3: TGTGCCAGCAACGAGGGACGAGGGTTGTACAATGAGCAGTTCTTC.

The V and J genes are TRBV27 and TRBJ1-4; D ambiguous. Germline assignment: CDR1 MNHEY and CDR2 SMNVEV (reference sequence). The V end was cut by 2 bases, the J end by 12 bases, with 13 bases between. There are 13 residues in the CDR3. CDR3 residues: CASSLTGGLELFF. CDR3 sequence (DNA): TGTGCCAGCAGTTTAACGGGTGGACTGGAACTGTTTTTT. The full variable domain, with the rest looked up from reference TRBV27 and TRBJ1-4, is EAQVTQNPRYLITVTGKKLTVTCSQNMNHEYMSWYRQDPGLGLRQIYYSMNVEVTDKGDVPEGYKVSRKEKRNFPLILESPSPNQTSLYFCASSLTGGLELFFGSGTQLSVL.

The chain joins TRBV30 to TRBJ2-3, with 8 positions matching TRBD2. The ends lost 1 base at V and 6 bases at J; junction bases unmatched: 6. CDR3 length equals 14 residues. Germline CDR1 is GTSNPN and CDR2 is SVGIG (reference sequence). CDR3 sequence reads: CAWSGGTRRDTQYF. The CDR3 nucleotides are TGTGCCTGGAGTGGAGGGACTAGGCGTGATACGCAGTATTTT.

The gene calls are TRBV7-6 and TRBJ2-2; D assignment may be TRBD1 or TRBD2 (5 bases each). Germline CDR1 SGHVS, CDR2 FNYEAQ. Trimming left V 7 bases short and J 5 bases short, with 14 bases between. The CDR3 has 14 amino acids. The CDR3 sequence: CASTARGLTGELFF. CDR3 coding DNA: TGTGCCAGCACAGCGAGGGGTCTTACCGGGGAGCTGTTTTTT.

This clone has only one observation. V usage is TRBV4-1 and J usage is TRBJ1-1; D is undetermined. The CDR3 extends over 13 amino acids. Germline V gene sequence: CDR1 MGHRA, CDR2 YSYEKL. The germline V and J ends were trimmed by 0 bases and 1 base, with 3 bases remaining between them. The chain's CDR3 is CASSQDGNTEAFF. The CDR3 DNA follows: TGCGCCAGCAGCCAAGATGGGAACACTGAAGCTTTCTTT.

V usage is TRBV7-9 and J usage is TRBJ1-1; tentatively, D is TRBD1 (6 bases). V shed 9 bases and J shed 0 bases, with 17 bases lying between them. The CDR3 length is 15 residues. The germline gives CDR1 SEHNR, CDR2 FQNEAQ (reference sequence). In nucleotides, the CDR3 is TGTGCCAGTACTAACCCGGGACACCTGAACACTGAAGCTTTCTTT. Translated, it gives CASTNPGHLNTEAFF.

The count of this clone is one. The chain is built from TRBV27 and TRBJ2-7; the match to TRBD2 covers 12 bases. V gave up 1 base and J gave up 5 bases; unmatched junction bases: 6. Germline V gene lookup returns CDR1 MNHEY and CDR2 SMNVEV (reference sequence). CDR3 length equals 16 residues. The CDR3 here is CASSLWLAGGPHEQYF. As DNA, the CDR3 is TGTGCCAGCAGTTTATGGCTAGCGGGGGGGCCCCACGAGCAGTACTTC.

The chain recombines TRBV11-3 with TRBJ2-7; 9 bases match TRBD1. The CDR3 totals 17 residues. With 3 bases clipped from V and 2 bases from J, the junction kept 11 bases outside the gene matches. CDR1 and CDR2 from the germline V gene are SGHNT and YENEEA. Here the CDR3 DNA reads TGTGCCAGCAGCTTGGACCTTCGGGGACAGGGAGCCTACGAGCAGTACTTC. Translation: CASSLDLRGQGAYEQYF.

The chain combines TRBV10-3 with TRBJ2-1; no firm D call. This CDR3 is built from 15 residues. The germline V and J ends were trimmed by 4 bases and 0 bases, with 10 bases remaining between them. Looked up from germline, CDR1 is ENHRY and CDR2 is SYGVKD. CDR3 residues: CAISGGSDSYNEQFF. The CDR3 DNA reads TGTGCCATCAGTGGGGGATCGGACTCCTACAATGAGCAGTTCTTC.

This sequence joins TRBV6-5 and TRBJ1-1, with D tentatively TRBD1 (6 bases). CDR1 MNHEY and CDR2 SVGAGI come from the germline V gene. This CDR3 comprises 15 residues. Deletions cut 11 bases from V and 7 bases from J, with 26 bases between. In DNA form, the CDR3 reads TGTGCCGCAAGGCCTGTAGGGGGGGGCCGAGGTGAAGCTTTCTTT. Its protein product is CAARPVGGGRGEAFF.

The chain employs TRBV7-9 and TRBJ2-3; no definite D call. CDR1 and CDR2 (germline): SEHNR, FQNEAQ (reference sequence). V lost 1 base to trimming and J lost 5 bases, with 19 bases between them. The CDR3 consists of 17 residues. The CDR3 DNA reads as TGTGCCAGCAGCTTAGTTGGGCGGCCGCTTGGTTTAGATACGCAGTATTTT. This codes for CASSLVGRPLGLDTQYF.

Only one count was recorded for this clone. The chain has TRBV4-2 and TRBJ2-2, with TRBD2 matching 9 bases. Germline CDR1 is LGHNA and CDR2 is YNFKEQ. V dropped 3 bases and J dropped 5; count of bases not matched to a gene: 4. CDR3 length equals 15 residues. CDR3 in amino acids: CASSHGGGETGELFF. The CDR3 DNA sequence: TGTGCCAGCAGCCACGGCGGGGGGGAGACCGGGGAGCTGTTTTTT.

The table lists this clone with a count of one. CDR3 loop: CASSLGQTGQEKLFF. The CDR3 region has the DNA TGTGCCAGCAGCCTAGGACAGACGGGCCAGGAAAAACTGTTTTTT. The J gene is TRBJ1-4, the V gene TRBV5-8; D is possibly TRBD1 (6 bases). V shed 4 bases and J shed 8 bases, with 18 bases lying between them. Germline CDR1 reads SGHTS; CDR2 reads YDEGEE. This CDR3 is 15 amino acids long.

The chain recombines TRBV11-1 with TRBJ2-1; D uncertain. CDR3 length: 15 amino acids. V was cut by 1 base and J by 3 bases, with 10 bases left in between. Germline CDR1 SGHAT, CDR2 FQDESV (reference sequence). CDR3 in amino acids: CASSLGTSYYNEQFF. CDR3 DNA sequence: TGTGCCAGCAGCTTAGGAACGTCTTACTACAATGAGCAGTTCTTC.

V gene TRBV30 combines with J gene TRBJ2-7; D gene uncertain. V was cut by 0 bases and J by 5 bases, with 5 bases left in between. The CDR3 loop spans 11 amino acids. Germline CDR1 GTSNPN, CDR2 SVGIG (reference sequence). The CDR3 loop is CAWSVLDEQYF. CDR3 DNA sequence: TGTGCCTGGAGTGTACTGGACGAGCAGTACTTC.

The chain employs TRBV6-5 and TRBJ1-1; 7 positions agree with TRBD1. This CDR3 spans 15 amino acids. Germline CDR1 and CDR2: MNHEY and SVGAGI. V was pared by 7 bases and J by 3 bases, with 11 bases of the junction left unmatched. CDR3 loop: CASTSGGGGDTEAFF. CDR3 DNA sequence: TGTGCCAGCACCTCAGGAGGGGGCGGGGACACTGAAGCTTTCTTT.